This T cell receptor (beta chain) was obtained from a study of T-cell memory formation after mild COVID-19. The study's findings and limits: Cross-reactive memory apparently joined, as some responding clones appeared in pre-infection memory.

In this sample, this clonotype turned up a few times. What it binds is unknown. This CDR3 region has 14 residues. Germline V lookup: CDR1 SGHTA, CDR2 FQGNSA. The ends were cut back, 1 base at V and 2 bases at J, with 8 bases in the middle. TCRdb re-derived calls from the 5' RACE reads in MiXCR, one entry per CDR3 protein. The sample has 250,000 to 300,000 distinct CDR3 sequences; about 17% are singletons. The chain is built from TRBV7-2 and TRBJ2-5; D gene unclear. The specimen sequenced was PBMCs or a T cell subset sorted from them (not recorded which). The TCR comes from a young man who had mild COVID-19 (a few samples of this study predate the infection). Cell type and time point are not known. The CDR3: CASSLVATQETQYF. CDR3 DNA: TGTGCCAGCAGCTTAGTTGCGACTCAAGAGACCCAGTACTTC.